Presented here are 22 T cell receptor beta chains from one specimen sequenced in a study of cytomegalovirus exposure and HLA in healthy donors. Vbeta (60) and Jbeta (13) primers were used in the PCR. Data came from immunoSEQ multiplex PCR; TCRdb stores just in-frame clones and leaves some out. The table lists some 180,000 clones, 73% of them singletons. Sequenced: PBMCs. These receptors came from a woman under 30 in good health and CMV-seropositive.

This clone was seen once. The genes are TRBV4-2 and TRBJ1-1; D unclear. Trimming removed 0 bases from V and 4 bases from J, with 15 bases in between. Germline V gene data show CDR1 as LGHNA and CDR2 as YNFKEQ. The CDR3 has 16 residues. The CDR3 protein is CASSQESVVSGTEAFF. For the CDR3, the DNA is TGTGCCAGCAGCCAAGAAAGCGTTGTTAGTGGCACTGAAGCTTTCTTT.

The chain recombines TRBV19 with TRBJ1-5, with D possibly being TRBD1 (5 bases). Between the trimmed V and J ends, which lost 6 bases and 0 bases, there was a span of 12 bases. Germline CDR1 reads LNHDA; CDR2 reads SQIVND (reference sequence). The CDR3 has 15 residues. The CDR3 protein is CASSKGDRSNQPQHF. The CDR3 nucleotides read TGTGCCAGTAGCAAAGGGGATCGTAGCAATCAGCCCCAGCATTTT.

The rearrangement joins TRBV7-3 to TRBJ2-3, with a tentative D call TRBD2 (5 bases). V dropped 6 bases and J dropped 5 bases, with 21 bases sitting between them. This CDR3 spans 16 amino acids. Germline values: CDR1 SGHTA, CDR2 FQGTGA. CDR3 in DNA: TGTGCCAGCAGTAATAGTCCGGGATACACCGAAGATACGCAGTATTTT. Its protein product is CASSNSPGYTEDTQYF.

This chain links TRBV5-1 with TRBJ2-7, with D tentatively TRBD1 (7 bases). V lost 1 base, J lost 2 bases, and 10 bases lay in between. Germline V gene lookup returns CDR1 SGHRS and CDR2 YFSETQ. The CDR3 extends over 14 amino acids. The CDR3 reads CASSLQGGTYEQYF. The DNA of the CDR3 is TGCGCCAGCAGCTTGCAGGGGGGAACCTACGAGCAGTACTTC.

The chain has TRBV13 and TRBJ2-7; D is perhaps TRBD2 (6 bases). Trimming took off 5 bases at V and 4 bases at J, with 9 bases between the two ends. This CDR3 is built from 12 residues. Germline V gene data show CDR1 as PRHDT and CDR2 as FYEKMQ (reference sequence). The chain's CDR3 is CASSRAGYEQYF. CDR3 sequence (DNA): TGTGCCAGCAGCCGGGCGGGGTACGAGCAGTACTTC.

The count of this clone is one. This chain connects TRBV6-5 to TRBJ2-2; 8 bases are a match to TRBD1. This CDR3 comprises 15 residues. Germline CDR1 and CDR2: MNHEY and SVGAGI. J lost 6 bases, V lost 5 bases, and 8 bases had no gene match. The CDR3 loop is CASSPGGAGPGELFF. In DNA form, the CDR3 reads TGTGCCAGCAGTCCAGGGGGCGCGGGTCCCGGGGAGCTGTTTTTT.

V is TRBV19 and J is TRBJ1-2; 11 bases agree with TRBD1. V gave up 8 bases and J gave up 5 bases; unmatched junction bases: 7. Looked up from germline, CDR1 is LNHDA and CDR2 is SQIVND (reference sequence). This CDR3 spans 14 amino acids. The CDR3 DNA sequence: TGTGCCAGTTCTCCCGGGACAGGGGGTTATGGCTACACCTTC. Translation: CASSPGTGGYGYTF.

The CDR3 nucleotides read TGTGCCAGCAGCCTTCGGCTAGCGGGGGGCTACGAGCAGTACTTC. Protein sequence: CASSLRLAGGYEQYF. The chain is built from TRBV7-2 and TRBJ2-7; 11 positions agree with TRBD2. CDR1 is SGHTA, CDR2 FQGNSA, per germline. V dropped 5 bases and J dropped 3; count of bases not matched to a gene: 6. The CDR3 is 15 amino acids.

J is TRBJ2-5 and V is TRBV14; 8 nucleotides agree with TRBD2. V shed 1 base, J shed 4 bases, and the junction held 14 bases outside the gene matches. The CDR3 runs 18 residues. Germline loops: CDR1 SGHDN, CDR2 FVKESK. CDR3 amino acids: CASSQGGRLAGLLETQYF. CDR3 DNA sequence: TGTGCCAGCAGCCAAGGCGGGCGGTTAGCGGGACTACTAGAGACCCAGTACTTC.

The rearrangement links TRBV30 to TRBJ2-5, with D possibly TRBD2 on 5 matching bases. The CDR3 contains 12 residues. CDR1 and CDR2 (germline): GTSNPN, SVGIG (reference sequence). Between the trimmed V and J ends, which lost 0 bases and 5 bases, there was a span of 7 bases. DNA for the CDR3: TGTGCCTGGAGTGTCGAGGGTGAGACCCAGTACTTC. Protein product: CAWSVEGETQYF.

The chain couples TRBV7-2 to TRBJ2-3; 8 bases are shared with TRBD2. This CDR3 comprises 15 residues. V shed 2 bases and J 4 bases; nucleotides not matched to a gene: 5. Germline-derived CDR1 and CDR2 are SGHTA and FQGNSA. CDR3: CASSLPRGVPDTQYF. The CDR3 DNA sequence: TGTGCCAGCAGCTTACCGCGGGGGGTACCAGATACGCAGTATTTT.

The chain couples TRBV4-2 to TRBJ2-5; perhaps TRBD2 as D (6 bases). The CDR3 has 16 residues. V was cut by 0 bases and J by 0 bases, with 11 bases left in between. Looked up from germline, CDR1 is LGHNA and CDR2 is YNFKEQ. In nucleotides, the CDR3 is TGTGCCAGCAGCCAAGAGGGCGGCGGGAACCAAGAGACCCAGTACTTC. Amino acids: CASSQEGGGNQETQYF.

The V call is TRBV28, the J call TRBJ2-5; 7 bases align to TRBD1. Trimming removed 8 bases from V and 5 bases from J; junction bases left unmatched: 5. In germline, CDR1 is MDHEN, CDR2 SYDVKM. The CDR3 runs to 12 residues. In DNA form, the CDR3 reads TGTGCCAGCCGAAGGGGGCTCGAGACCCAGTACTTC. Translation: CASRRGLETQYF.

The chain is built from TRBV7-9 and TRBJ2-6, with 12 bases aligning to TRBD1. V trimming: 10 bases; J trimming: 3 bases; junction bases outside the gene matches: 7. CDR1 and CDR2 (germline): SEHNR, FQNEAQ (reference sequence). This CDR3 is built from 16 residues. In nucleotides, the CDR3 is TGTGCCACTGGGGGGGACAGGGGGCATGGGGCCAACGTCCTGACTTTC. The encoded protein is CATGGDRGHGANVLTF.

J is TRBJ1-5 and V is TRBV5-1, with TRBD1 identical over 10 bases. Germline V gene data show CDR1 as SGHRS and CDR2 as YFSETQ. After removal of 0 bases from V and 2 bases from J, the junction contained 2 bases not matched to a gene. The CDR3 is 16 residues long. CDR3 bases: TGCGCCAGCAGCTTGGGGGGGACAGGGGGCAATCAGCCCCAGCATTTT. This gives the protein CASSLGGTGGNQPQHF.

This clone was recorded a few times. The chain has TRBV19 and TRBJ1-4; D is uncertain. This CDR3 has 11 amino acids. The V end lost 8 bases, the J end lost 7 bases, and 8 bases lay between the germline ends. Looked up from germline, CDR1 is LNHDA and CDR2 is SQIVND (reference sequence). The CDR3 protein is CASERSEKLFF. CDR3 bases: TGTGCCAGTGAGAGGAGTGAAAAACTGTTTTTT.

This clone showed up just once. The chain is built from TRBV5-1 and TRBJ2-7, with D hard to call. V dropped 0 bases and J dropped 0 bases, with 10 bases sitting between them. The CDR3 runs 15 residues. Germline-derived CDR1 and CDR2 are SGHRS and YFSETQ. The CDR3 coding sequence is TGCGCCAGCAGCTTGGCCCCCTCCGGCTCCTACGAGCAGTACTTC. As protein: CASSLAPSGSYEQYF.

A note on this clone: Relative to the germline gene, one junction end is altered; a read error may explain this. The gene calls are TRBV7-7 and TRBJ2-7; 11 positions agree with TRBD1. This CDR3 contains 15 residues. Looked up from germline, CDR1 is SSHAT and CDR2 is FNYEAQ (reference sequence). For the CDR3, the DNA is TGTGCTAGCAGCTCGGGACAGGGGGATCTATACGAGCAGTACTTC. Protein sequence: CASSSGQGDLYEQYF.

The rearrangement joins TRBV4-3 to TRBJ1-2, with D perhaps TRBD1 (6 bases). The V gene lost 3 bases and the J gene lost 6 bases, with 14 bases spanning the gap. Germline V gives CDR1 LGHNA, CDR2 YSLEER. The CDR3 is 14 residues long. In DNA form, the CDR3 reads TGCGCCAGCAGCCAGACCGGGACACTTCATGGCTACACCTTC. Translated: CASSQTGTLHGYTF.

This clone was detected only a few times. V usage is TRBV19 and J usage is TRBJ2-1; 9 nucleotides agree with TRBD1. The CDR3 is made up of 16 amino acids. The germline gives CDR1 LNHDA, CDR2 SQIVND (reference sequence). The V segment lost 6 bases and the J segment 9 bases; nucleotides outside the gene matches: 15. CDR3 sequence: CASSTALRTGVVEQFF. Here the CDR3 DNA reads TGTGCCAGTAGCACGGCCCTTAGGACAGGGGTGGTTGAGCAGTTCTTC.

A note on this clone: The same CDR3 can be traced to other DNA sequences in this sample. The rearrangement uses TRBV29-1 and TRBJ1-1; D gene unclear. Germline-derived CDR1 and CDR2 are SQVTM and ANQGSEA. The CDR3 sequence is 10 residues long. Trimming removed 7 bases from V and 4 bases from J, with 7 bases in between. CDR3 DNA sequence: TGCAGCGCCGGTGGCACTGAAGCTTTCTTT. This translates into CSAGGTEAFF.

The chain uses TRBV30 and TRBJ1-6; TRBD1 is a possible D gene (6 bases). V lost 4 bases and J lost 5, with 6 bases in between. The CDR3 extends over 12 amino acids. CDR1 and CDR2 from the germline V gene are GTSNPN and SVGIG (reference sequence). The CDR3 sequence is CAWNRDNSPLHF. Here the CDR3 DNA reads TGTGCCTGGAACAGGGATAATTCACCCCTCCACTTT.